A selection of T cell receptor beta chains follows, all from one sample in a study of blood T cell repertoires in COVID-19. Only in-frame clones appear in the TCRdb table, and some are missing; sequencing was by immunoSEQ multiplex PCR. The profile shows some 250,000 clones, roughly 90% of them singletons. Sequences were obtained from PBMCs or T cells enriched from blood (not recorded which). All receptors derive from a woman between 40 and 55 years old with acute COVID-19. Both conserved end residues are part of each CDR3. The D gene is left open where the match is weak. Clone size appears in some rows only: once, few, many, or a class for an expanded clone.

D,size,V,J,DNA,CDR3
TRBD2,-,TRBV25-1,TRBJ2-5,TGTGCCAGCAGTGAGGGCGGGACTAAGACCCAGTACTTC,CASSEGGTKTQYF
-,-,TRBV5-1,TRBJ2-1,TGCGCCAGCAGCCCTACAGGGGCGGGGGGTTACAATGAGCAGTTCTTC,CASSPTGAGGYNEQFF
-,-,TRBV9,TRBJ1-6,TGTGCCAGCAGCCTCCGTCAGAATTCACCCCTCCACTTT,CASSLRQNSPLHF
TRBD2,-,TRBV28,TRBJ2-1,TGTGCCAGCAGTTTAAGTAGAGTAGCGGGGGGGCCGGACAATGAGCAGTTCTTC,CASSLSRVAGGPDNEQFF
TRBD1,few,TRBV15,TRBJ2-5,TGTGCCACCAGAAGGACAGGGGTTGGGCAAGAGACCCAGTACTTC,CATRRTGVGQETQYF
TRBD1,-,TRBV27,TRBJ1-6,TGTGCCAGCAGTTTCGGACAGGGGAATTCACCCCTCCACTTT,CASSFGQGNSPLHF
TRBD2,-,TRBV9,TRBJ2-1,TGTGCCAGCAGCGAGGGACTAGAGAATTACAATGAGCAGTTCTTC,CASSEGLENYNEQFF
-,-,TRBV2,TRBJ1-3,TGTGCCAGCAGTGTTTCGGGGGGCAGAAACACCATATATTTT,CASSVSGGRNTIYF
-,once,TRBV20-1,TRBJ2-5,TGCCAAGCGGGCCCCCAAGAGACCCAGTACTTC,CQAGPQETQYF
-,-,TRBV30,TRBJ2-5,TGTGCCTGGAGTCGGGGGTACCAAGAGACCCAGTACTTC,CAWSRGYQETQYF
-,-,TRBV5-5,TRBJ1-1,TGTGCCAGCAGCTTAAGCACCCTGAACACTGAAGCTTTCTTT,CASSLSTLNTEAFF
-,few,TRBV3-1/TRBV3-2,TRBJ1-2,TGTGCCAGCAGCCTTCGGACAGCCTATGGCTACACCTTC,CASSLRTAYGYTF
TRBD2,few,TRBV7-6,TRBJ2-2,TGTGCCAGCAGCTTACCACGGGGGGGCTTCGACACCGGGGAGCTGTTTTTT,CASSLPRGGFDTGELFF
TRBD1,-,TRBV30,TRBJ1-5,TGTGCCTGGAGTTCAGGGGGGTATCAGCCCCAGCATTTT,CAWSSGGYQPQHF
TRBD1,-,TRBV7-3,TRBJ2-1,TGTGCCAGCAGCTCAGGCGAAGGGACAGGGTTAGACAATGAGCAGTTCTTC,CASSSGEGTGLDNEQFF
-,-,TRBV5-1,TRBJ2-1,TGCGCCAGCAGCCCGGGAACTAGCAGGGTGAATGAGCAGTTCTTC,CASSPGTSRVNEQFF
TRBD1,-,TRBV28,TRBJ2-7,TGTGCCAGCAGCCCATCAGGGGGCGAGCAGTACTTC,CASSPSGGEQYF
TRBD1,-,TRBV7-9,TRBJ1-5,TGTGCCAGCAGCCAGACAGGGGTCGGTCAGCCCCAGCATTTT,CASSQTGVGQPQHF
-,-,TRBV19,TRBJ1-1,TGTGCCAGTAGTATAGAAGGACAGCTGAACACTGAAGCTTTCTTT,CASSIEGQLNTEAFF
TRBD1,-,TRBV4-1,TRBJ2-7,TGCGCCAGCAGCCAAGATAGGGACAGCGTATACGAGCAGTACTTC,CASSQDRDSVYEQYF
-,-,TRBV7-9,TRBJ2-3,TGTGCCAGCAGCATCAGACGGGGGAGCACAGATACGCAGTATTTT,CASSIRRGSTDTQYF
TRBD2,few,TRBV2,TRBJ2-3,TGTGCCAGCAGACGACTAGCCGGGAGAACAGATACGCAGTATTTT,CASRRLAGRTDTQYF